This note documents a single T cell receptor (beta chain) sequence. The trim removed 3 bases at V and 4 bases at J, leaving 16 bases unmatched. CDR3 length equals 18 residues. From germline, CDR1 is SGDLS and CDR2 YYNGEE. This sample was included in a study of human T cells and chemical hapten exposure. Time point here: patch test 2, 6 weeks after DPC sensitization. The treatment: therapeutic diphenylcyclopropenone sensitization with weekly scalp DPC. Blood collection happened ahead of applying each patch test. Each CDR3 protein is one row after TCRdb ran MiXCR on the RACE reads. Of fewer than 100,000 distinct CDR3 sequences listed, about 9.9% are singletons.

The rearrangement links TRBV9 to TRBJ2-3, with 8 nucleotides matching TRBD1. The specimen comprised whole blood, sampled in connection with sensitization to the hapten diphenylcyclopropenone (DPC). This TCR came from a man aged 18-30 years with alopecia areata. Some clones in this sample may be carry-over from other donors' samples. The CDR3 sequence is CASSGHGLQGGSSDTQYF. CDR3 coding DNA: TGTGCCAGCAGCGGCCACGGGCTACAGGGGGGATCGTCAGATACGCAGTATTTT. The whole variable domain, remainder taken from reference TRBV9 and TRBJ2-3, is DSGVTQTPKHLITATGQRVTLRCSPRSGDLSVYWYQQSLDQGLQFLIQYYNGEERAKGNILERFSAQQFPDLHSELNLSSLELGDSALYFCASSGHGLQGGSSDTQYFGPGTRLTVL.